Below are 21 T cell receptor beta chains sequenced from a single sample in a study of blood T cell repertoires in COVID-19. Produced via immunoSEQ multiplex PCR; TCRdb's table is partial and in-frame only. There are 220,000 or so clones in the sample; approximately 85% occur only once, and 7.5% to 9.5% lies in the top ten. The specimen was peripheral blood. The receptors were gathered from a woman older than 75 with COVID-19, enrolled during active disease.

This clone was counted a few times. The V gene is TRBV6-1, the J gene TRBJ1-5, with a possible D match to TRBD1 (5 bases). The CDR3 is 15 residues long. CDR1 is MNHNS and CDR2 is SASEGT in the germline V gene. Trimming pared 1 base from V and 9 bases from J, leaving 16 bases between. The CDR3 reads CASSEGLGGRGPQHF. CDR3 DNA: TGTGCCAGCAGTGAAGGGTTGGGGGGAAGAGGGCCCCAGCATTTT.

CDR3 protein: CATGRGVYNEQFF. CDR3 sequence (DNA): TGTGCAACGGGGCGGGGGGTTTACAATGAGCAGTTCTTC. The gene calls are TRBV7-2 and TRBJ2-1, with 8 bases matching TRBD2. Germline-derived CDR1 and CDR2 are SGHTA and FQGNSA. This CDR3 is 13 amino acids long.

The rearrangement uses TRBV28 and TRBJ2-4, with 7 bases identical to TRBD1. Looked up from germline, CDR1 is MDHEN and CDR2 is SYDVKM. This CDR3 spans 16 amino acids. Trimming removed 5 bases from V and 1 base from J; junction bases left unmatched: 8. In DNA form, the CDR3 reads TGTGCCAGCAGTGAAAAAGGGACAGCCGCCAAAAACATTCAGTACTTC. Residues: CASSEKGTAAKNIQYF.

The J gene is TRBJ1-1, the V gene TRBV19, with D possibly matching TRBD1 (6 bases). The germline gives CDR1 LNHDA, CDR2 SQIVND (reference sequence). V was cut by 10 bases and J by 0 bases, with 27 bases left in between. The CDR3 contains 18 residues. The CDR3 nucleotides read TGTGCCACCTCATATCGTGGGCAGGGGTTTCGGGTGAACACTGAAGCTTTCTTT. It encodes CATSYRGQGFRVNTEAFF.

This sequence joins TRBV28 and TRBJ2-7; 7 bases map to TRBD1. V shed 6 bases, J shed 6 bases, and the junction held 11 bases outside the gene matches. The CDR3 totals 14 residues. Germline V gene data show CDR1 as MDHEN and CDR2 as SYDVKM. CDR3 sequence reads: CASSPQQGMREQYF. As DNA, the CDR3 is TGTGCCAGCAGCCCCCAACAGGGGATGCGCGAGCAGTACTTC.

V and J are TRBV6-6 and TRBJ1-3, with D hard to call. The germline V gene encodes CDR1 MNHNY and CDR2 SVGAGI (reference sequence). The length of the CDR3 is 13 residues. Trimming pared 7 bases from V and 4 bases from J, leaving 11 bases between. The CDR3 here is CASNPDLGNTIYF. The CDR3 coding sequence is TGTGCCAGCAACCCAGATCTGGGAAACACCATATATTTT.

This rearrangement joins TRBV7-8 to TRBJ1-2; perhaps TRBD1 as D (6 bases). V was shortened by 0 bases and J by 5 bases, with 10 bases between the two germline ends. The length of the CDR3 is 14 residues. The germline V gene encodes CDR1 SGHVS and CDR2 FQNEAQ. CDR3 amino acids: CASSLARDMYGYTF. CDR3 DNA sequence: TGTGCCAGCAGCTTAGCCCGGGACATGTATGGCTACACCTTC.

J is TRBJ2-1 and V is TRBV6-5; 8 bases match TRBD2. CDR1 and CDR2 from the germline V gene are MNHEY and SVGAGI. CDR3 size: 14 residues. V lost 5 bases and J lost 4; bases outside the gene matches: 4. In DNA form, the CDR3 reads TGTGCCAGCAGTCGGGTAGCGGGGTACAATGAGCAGTTCTTC. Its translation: CASSRVAGYNEQFF.

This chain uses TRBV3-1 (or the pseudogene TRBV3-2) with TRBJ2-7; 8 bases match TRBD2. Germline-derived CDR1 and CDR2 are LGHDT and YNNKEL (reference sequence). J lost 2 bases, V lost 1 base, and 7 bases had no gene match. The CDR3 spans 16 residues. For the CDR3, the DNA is TGTGCCAGCAGCCAAGGTCGTAGCGGGGTTACCTACGAGCAGTACTTC. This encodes CASSQGRSGVTYEQYF.

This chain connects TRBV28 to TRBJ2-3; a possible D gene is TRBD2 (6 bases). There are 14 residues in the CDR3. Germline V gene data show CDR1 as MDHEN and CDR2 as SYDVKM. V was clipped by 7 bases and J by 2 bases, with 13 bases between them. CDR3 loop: CASKPGGNTDTQYF. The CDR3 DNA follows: TGTGCCAGCAAGCCCGGGGGAAACACAGATACGCAGTATTTT.

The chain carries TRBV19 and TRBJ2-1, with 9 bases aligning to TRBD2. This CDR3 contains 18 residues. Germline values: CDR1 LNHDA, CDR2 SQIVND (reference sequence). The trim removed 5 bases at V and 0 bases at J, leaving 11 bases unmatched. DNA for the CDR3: TGTGCCAGTAGTCCCCGGGGGCTAGCGGGGAGCTCCTACAATGAGCAGTTCTTC. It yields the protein CASSPRGLAGSSYNEQFF.

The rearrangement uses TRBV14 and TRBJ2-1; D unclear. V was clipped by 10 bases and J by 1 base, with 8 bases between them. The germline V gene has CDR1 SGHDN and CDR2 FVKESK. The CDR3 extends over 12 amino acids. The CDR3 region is CATSRSYNEQFF. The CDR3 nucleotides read TGTGCCACCTCCCGGTCCTACAATGAGCAGTTCTTC.

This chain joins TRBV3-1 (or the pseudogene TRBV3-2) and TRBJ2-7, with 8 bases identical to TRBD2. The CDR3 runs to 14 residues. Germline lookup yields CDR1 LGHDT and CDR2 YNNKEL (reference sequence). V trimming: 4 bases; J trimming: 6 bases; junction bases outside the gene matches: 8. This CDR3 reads CASSLSGTRGEQYF. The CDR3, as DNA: TGTGCCAGCAGCCTGTCCGGGACTAGGGGCGAGCAGTACTTC.

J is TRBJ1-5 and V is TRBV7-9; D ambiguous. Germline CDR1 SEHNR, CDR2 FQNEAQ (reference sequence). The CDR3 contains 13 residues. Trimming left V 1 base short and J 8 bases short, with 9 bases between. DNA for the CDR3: TGTGCCAGCAGCTTAGACGGCGGTGAGCCCCAGCATTTT. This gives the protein CASSLDGGEPQHF.

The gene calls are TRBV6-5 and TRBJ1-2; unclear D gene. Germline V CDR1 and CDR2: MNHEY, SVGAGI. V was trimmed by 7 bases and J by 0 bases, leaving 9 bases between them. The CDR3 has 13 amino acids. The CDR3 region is CASTPSSNYGYTF. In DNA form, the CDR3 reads TGTGCCAGCACTCCCAGTTCTAACTATGGCTACACCTTC.

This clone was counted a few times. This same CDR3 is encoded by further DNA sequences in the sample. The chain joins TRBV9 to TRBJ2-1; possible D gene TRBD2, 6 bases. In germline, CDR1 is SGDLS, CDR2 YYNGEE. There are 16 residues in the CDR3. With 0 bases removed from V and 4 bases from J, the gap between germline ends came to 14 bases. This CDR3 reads CASSVGAGSGYNEQFF. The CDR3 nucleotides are TGTGCCAGCAGCGTAGGGGCGGGGTCGGGATACAATGAGCAGTTCTTC.

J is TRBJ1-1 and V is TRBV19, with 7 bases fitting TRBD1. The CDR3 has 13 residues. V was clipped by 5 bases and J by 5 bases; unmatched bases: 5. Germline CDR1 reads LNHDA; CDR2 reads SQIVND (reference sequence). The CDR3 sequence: CASSVLTGTEAFF. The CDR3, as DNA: TGTGCCAGTAGTGTTCTGACAGGGACTGAAGCTTTCTTT.

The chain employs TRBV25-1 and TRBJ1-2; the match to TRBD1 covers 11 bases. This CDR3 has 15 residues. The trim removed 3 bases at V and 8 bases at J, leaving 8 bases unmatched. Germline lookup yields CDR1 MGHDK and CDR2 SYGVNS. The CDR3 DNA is TGTGCCAGCAGTGAGCCCCGGACAGGGGGCTTAGGCTACACCTTC. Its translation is CASSEPRTGGLGYTF.

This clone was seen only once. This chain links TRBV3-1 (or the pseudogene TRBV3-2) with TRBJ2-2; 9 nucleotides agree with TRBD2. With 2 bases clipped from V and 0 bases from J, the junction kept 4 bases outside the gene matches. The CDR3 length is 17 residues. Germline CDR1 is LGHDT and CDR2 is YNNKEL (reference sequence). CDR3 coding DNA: TGTGCCAGCAGCCAAAAAGGCGGGGGGGCGAACACCGGGGAGCTGTTTTTT. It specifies CASSQKGGGANTGELFF.

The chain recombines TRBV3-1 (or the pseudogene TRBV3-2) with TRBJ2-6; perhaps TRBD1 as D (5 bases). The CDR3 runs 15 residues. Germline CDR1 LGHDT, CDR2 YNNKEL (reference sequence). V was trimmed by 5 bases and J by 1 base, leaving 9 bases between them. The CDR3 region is CASSSQGSGANVLTF. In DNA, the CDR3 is TGTGCCAGCAGCTCGCAGGGTTCTGGGGCCAACGTCCTGACTTTC.

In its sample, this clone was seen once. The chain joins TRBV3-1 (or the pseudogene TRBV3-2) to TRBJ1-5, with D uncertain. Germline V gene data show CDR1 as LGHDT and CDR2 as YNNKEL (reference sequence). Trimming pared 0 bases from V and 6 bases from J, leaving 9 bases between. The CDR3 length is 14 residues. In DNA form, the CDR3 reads TGTGCCAGCAGCCAAGATTTAGTTGGTCAGCCCCAGCATTTT. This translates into CASSQDLVGQPQHF.